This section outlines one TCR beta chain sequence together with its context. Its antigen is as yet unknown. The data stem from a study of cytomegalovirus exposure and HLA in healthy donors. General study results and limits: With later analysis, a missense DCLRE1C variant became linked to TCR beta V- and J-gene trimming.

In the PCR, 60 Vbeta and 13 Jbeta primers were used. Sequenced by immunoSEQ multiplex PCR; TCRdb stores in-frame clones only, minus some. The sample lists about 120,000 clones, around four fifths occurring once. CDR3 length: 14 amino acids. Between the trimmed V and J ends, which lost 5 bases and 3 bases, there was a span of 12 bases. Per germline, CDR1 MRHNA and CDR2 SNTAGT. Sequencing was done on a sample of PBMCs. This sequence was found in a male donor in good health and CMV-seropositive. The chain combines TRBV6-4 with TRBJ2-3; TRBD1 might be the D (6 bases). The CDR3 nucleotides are TGTGCCAGCAGTAAAGGACAGTCAACAGATACGCAGTATTTT. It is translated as CASSKGQSTDTQYF.